The subject of this entry is one TCR beta chain. This entry belongs to a study of cytomegalovirus exposure and HLA in healthy donors. Amplification used 60 Vbeta primers and 13 Jbeta primers. Libraries were prepared by immunoSEQ multiplex PCR; TCRdb keeps only in-frame clonotypes and omits some of them. Counted here are roughly 140,000 clones, more than 65% occurring once; the ten biggest clones make up 4.5% to 6%. Germline V gene sequence: CDR1 MGHRA, CDR2 YSYEKL. The CDR3 runs to 14 residues. V lost 1 base and J 4 bases, leaving 8 bases between the germline ends. The chain carries TRBV4-1 and TRBJ1-5; D is unresolved. Sequencing was performed on PBMCs. The receptor's source is a man aged 25 to 40 in good health and CMV-seropositive. The CDR3 region is CASSQGFSNQPQHF. The CDR3 coding sequence is TGCGCCAGCAGCCAAGGGTTCAGTAATCAGCCCCAGCATTTT.